This T cell receptor beta chain was captured by sequencing in a study of monozygotic twins with cystic fibrosis. Study conclusions and caveats: Median Simpson clonality of 0.0095 suggested naive T cells predominated. Nucleotide-identical clonotype sharing was significantly higher within monozygotic CF twin pairs than between unrelated CF individuals. Age, concordance and disease severity did not associate with shared CDR3 numbers. Co-twins had the most similar V usage for 13 of 16 pairs, J for 8.

Germline lookup yields CDR1 SEHNR and CDR2 FQNEAQ (reference sequence). The V and J ends lost 4 bases and 1 base, in that order; junction bases with no gene match: 10. The CDR3 is 17 amino acids. Method: immunoSEQ multiplex PCR; TCRdb's copy keeps in-frame clones and lacks some. The sample lists about 7,500 clones; over 85% were seen once. Concerning this clone itself: Its matching antigen is unknown.

The sequencing sample was made of blood. This receptor was taken from a boy aged 2 to 10 with cystic fibrosis. The chain carries TRBV7-9 and TRBJ1-1; 9 positions agree with TRBD1. CDR3 bases: TGTGCCAGCAGCTGGGGGTGGACAGGGGAGGGGAACACTGAAGCTTTCTTT. Translating gives CASSWGWTGEGNTEAFF.